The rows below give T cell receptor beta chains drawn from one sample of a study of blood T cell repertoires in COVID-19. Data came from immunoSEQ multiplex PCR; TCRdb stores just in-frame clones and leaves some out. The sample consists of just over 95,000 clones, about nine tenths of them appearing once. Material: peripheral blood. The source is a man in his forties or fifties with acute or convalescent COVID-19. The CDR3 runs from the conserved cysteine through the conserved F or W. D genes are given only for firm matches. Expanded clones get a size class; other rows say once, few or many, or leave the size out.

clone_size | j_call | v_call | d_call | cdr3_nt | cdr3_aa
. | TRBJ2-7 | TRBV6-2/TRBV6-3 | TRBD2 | TGTGCCAGCAGTTACTCCAGTTTAGCGGGAATTTACGAGCAGTACTTC | CASSYSSLAGIYEQYF
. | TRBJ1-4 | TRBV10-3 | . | TGTGCCACAAGGGACACTCCAACTAATGAAAAACTGTTTTTT | CATRDTPTNEKLFF
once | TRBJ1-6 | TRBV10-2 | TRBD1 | TGCGCCAGCAGTCCCGGGACAGGGGGCTACAATTCACCCCTCCACTTT | CASSPGTGGYNSPLHF
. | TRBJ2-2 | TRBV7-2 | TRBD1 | TGTGCCAGCGGGACAGGGTCGAACACCGGGGAGCTGTTTTTT | CASGTGSNTGELFF
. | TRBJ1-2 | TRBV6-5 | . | TGTGCCAGCAGTTACGAGGGTTCGGGCTATGGCTACACCTTC | CASSYEGSGYGYTF
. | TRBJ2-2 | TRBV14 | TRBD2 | TGTGCCAGCAGCCAATGGATGGGGACAGACGGACTAGCGGGAGCCACCGGGGAGCTGTTTTTT | CASSQWMGTDGLAGATGELFF
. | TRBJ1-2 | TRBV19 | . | TGTGCCAGTAGTCCTCAGAACTATGGCTACACCTTC | CASSPQNYGYTF
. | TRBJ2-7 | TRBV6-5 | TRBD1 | TGTGCCAGCAGACACCGGGACAGGGGGGTCTACGAGCAGTACTTC | CASRHRDRGVYEQYF
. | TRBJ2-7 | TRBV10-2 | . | TGCGCCAGCTCGAGTGTTTACGAGCAGTACTTC | CASSSVYEQYF
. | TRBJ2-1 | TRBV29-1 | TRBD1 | TGCAGCGTTGGACAGGGGGCTTTCAATGAGCAGTTCTTC | CSVGQGAFNEQFF
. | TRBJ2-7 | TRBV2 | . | TGTGCCAGCAGTCCGACAGCCTCCTACGAGCAGTACTTC | CASSPTASYEQYF
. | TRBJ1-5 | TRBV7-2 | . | TGTGCCAGCAGCACGAAAGGGTCAGGGATTGCTGATCAGCCCCAGCATTTT | CASSTKGSGIADQPQHF